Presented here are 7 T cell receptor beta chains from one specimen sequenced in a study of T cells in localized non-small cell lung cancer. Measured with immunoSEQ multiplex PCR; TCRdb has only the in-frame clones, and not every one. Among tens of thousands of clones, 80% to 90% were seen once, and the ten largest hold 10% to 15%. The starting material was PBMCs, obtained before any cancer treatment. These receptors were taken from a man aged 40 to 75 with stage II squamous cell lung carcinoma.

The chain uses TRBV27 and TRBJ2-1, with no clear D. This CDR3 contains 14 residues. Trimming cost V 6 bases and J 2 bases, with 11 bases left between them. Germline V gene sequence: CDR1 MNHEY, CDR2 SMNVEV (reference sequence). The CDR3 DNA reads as TGTGCCAGCAGGGCCATAGGCCCCTACAATGAGCAGTTCTTC. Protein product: CASRAIGPYNEQFF.

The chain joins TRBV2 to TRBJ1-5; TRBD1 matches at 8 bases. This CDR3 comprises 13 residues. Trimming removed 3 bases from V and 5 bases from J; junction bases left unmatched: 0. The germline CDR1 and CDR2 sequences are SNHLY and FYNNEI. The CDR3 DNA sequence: TGTGCCAGCAGTGAGACAGGGGATCAGCCCCAGCATTTT. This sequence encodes CASSETGDQPQHF.

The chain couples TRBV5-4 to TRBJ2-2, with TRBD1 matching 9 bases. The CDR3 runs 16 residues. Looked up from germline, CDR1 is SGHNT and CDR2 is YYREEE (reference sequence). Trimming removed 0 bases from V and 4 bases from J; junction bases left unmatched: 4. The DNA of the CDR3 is TGTGCCAGCAGCTTGGTCTCGGGACAGGGCACCGGGGAGCTGTTTTTT. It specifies CASSLVSGQGTGELFF.

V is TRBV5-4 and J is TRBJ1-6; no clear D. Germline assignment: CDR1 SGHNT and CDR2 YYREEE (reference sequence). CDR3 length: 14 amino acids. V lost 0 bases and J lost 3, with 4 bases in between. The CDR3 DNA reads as TGTGCCAGCAGCTTGGGGTTCTATAATTCACCCCTCCACTTT. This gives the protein CASSLGFYNSPLHF.

CDR3 sequence: CASSDPRAHEQFF. CDR3 coding DNA: TGTGCCAGCAGCGACCCGAGGGCCCATGAGCAGTTCTTC. The chain joins TRBV7-9 to TRBJ2-1, with D possibly being TRBD2 (5 bases). Looked up from germline, CDR1 is SEHNR and CDR2 is FQNEAQ (reference sequence). V gave up 5 bases and J gave up 8 bases, with 13 bases separating them. This CDR3 is built from 13 residues.

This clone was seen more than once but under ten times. The chain's CDR3 is CASSDLERNYGYTF. The CDR3 nucleotides are TGTGCCAGCAGCGACCTAGAGCGAAACTATGGCTACACCTTC. This sequence joins TRBV7-9 and TRBJ1-2; unclear D gene. CDR1 and CDR2 (germline): SEHNR, FQNEAQ (reference sequence). This CDR3 is built from 14 residues. The V end was cut by 5 bases, the J end by 2 bases, with 12 bases between. The full variable domain, with the rest looked up from reference TRBV7-9 and TRBJ1-2, is DTGVSQNPRHKITKRGQNVTFRCDPISEHNRLYWYRQTLGQGPEFLTYFQNEAQLEKSRLLSDRFSAERPKGSFSTLEIQRTEQGDSAMYLCASSDLERNYGYTFGSGTRLTVV.

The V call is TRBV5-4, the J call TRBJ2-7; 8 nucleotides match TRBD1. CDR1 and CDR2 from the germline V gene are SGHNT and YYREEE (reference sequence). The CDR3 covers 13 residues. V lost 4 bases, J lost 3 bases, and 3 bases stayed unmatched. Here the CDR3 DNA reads TGTGCCAGCAGCCGGACAGGGCGCTACGAGCAGTACTTC. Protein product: CASSRTGRYEQYF.